This T cell receptor beta chain came from a study of T cell repertoires in cytomegalovirus infection. Study details: CMV infection and matching HLA type were both indicated by public TCR beta signatures.

TCRdb recomputed calls from the reads with MiXCR, one row per CDR3 protein. Altogether 100,000 to 150,000 distinct CDR3 sequences are present, under 30% being singletons, with the ten largest covering 34%. Points on this clonotype: As yet, its antigen is unknown.

This CDR3 is 17 amino acids long. From germline, CDR1 is SEHNR and CDR2 FQNEAQ (reference sequence). Trimming took off 5 bases at V and 9 bases at J, with 26 bases between the two ends. The study, taken as a whole, reports: Individuals carrying CMV plus the relevant HLA were identified by cumulative frequency of public TCR beta families. Predominance within the ex vivo response was attributable to HLA-C-restricted CMV-specific TCR beta clonotypes.

V is TRBV7-9 and J is TRBJ2-1; D might be TRBD2 (6 bases). The specimen sequenced was PBMCs, sequenced either directly or after in vitro stimulation (not recorded which). This clonotype was obtained from a human donor in good health (CMV status not recorded). Some clones in this sample may be carry-over from other donors' samples. The CDR3: CASSHPRGGTERSEQFF. The CDR3 DNA follows: TGTGCCAGCAGCCACCCCCGCGGCGGGACGGAGAGAAGTGAGCAGTTCTTC. Full variable domain (remainder filled in from reference TRBV7-9 and TRBJ2-1): DTGVSQNPRHKITKRGQNVTFRCDPISEHNRLYWYRQTLGQGPEFLTYFQNEAQLEKSRLLSDRFSAERPKGSFSTLEIQRTEQGDSAMYLCASSHPRGGTERSEQFFGPGTRLTVL.